This T cell receptor (beta chain) emerged from a study of PD-L1 blockade in urothelial cancer. Sequencing used immunoSEQ multiplex PCR; TCRdb keeps in-frame clones, though not all of them. The sample has about 53,000 clones, roughly 87% seen once. The time point denotes: pretreatment peripheral blood. The CDR3 runs 16 residues. J gave up 3 bases and V 0 bases, and 5 bases lay outside the gene matches. The germline V gene encodes CDR1 MNHEY and CDR2 SMNVEV (reference sequence). The genes are TRBV27 and TRBJ2-7; 10 positions match TRBD2. This sequence originates from a woman in her fifties or sixties with urothelial cancer. The sample here was PBMCs, taken around atezolizumab (anti-PD-L1) treatment. In DNA form, the CDR3 reads TGTGCCAGCAGTTTATCCCCCGGGACTAGCGACTACGAGCAGTACTTC. Translating it yields CASSLSPGTSDYEQYF.